This is a list of T cell receptor beta chains from one sample in a study of cytomegalovirus exposure and HLA in healthy donors. Some clones are missing from TCRdb's copy, which holds only in-frame ones; the method was immunoSEQ multiplex PCR. The sample yields some 260,000 clones, roughly 91% seen once. The source material was PBMCs. These receptors all stem from a woman aged 25 to 39 in good health and CMV-seronegative. Both conserved end residues are part of each CDR3. The D gene is left open where the match is weak. Clone size is given for some rows only: seen once, a few or many times, or a class if the clone is expanded.

j_gene,v_gene,d_gene,abundance,len,CDR3nt,CDR3aa
TRBJ1-5,TRBV6-6,NA,NA,13,TGTGCCAGCAGGGCCCCTAGCAATCAGCCCCAGCATTTT,CASRAPSNQPQHF
TRBJ1-2,TRBV19,TRBD1,NA,13,TGTGCCAGCGCCCACAGGGGATCCTATGGCTACACCTTC,CASAHRGSYGYTF
TRBJ2-7,TRBV2,TRBD1,NA,18,TGTGCCAGCAGTCTAAGGACAGGGGGCGTCGACATGGGTTACGAGCAGTACTTC,CASSLRTGGVDMGYEQYF
TRBJ2-7,TRBV7-2,TRBD1,NA,14,TGTGCCAGCAGCTTAGGATCACAGGGGTACGAGCAGTACTTC,CASSLGSQGYEQYF
TRBJ2-2,TRBV5-1,NA,once,15,TGCGCCAGCAGCCTGGCCGGGGCAAGCGGCGGGGAGCTGTTTTTT,CASSLAGASGGELFF
TRBJ1-2,TRBV25-1,NA,NA,15,TGTGCCAGCAGTGATCCTTCGGGCCTCTTCTATGGCTACACCTTC,CASSDPSGLFYGYTF
TRBJ2-1,TRBV4-3,NA,NA,17,TGCGCCAGCAGCCAACATCCCGGACGGGGCTCCTACAATGAGCAGTTCTTC,CASSQHPGRGSYNEQFF
TRBJ2-3,TRBV7-3,TRBD2,NA,15,TGTGCCAGCAGCTTAGCGGGAGTCTACACAGATACGCAGTATTTT,CASSLAGVYTDTQYF
TRBJ2-7,TRBV6-6,NA,once,15,TGTGCCAGCAGCGAATCACGAGGGTCGCCCTACGAGCAGTACTTC,CASSESRGSPYEQYF
TRBJ2-4,TRBV5-1,NA,NA,15,TGCGCCAGCAGCTTCTCGGGGAGTGTCAAAAACATTCAGTACTTC,CASSFSGSVKNIQYF
TRBJ1-4,TRBV7-8,NA,NA,16,TGTGCCAGCAGCTTTCAGAGACAGGCAACTAATGAAAAACTGTTTTTT,CASSFQRQATNEKLFF
TRBJ2-5,TRBV2,TRBD2,NA,14,TGTGCCAGCAGGGCTGGGACTAGAGGAGAGACCCAGTACTTC,CASRAGTRGETQYF
TRBJ2-1,TRBV27,TRBD2,NA,14,TGTGCCAGCCGGGCTAGCGGGATCTACAATGAGCAGTTCTTC,CASRASGIYNEQFF
TRBJ1-5,TRBV19,NA,NA,15,TGTGCCAGTAGTATACCCGGGCACCTCCATCAGCCCCAGCATTTT,CASSIPGHLHQPQHF
TRBJ2-2,TRBV5-6,TRBD2,NA,16,TGTGCCAGCAGCCGGGTGACTAGCGGGAGACCCGGGGAGCTGTTTTTT,CASSRVTSGRPGELFF
TRBJ2-3,TRBV2,NA,NA,15,TGTGCCAGCAGTGGGCGAAGGGGTTTCGCAGATACGCAGTATTTT,CASSGRRGFADTQYF
TRBJ1-5,TRBV4-3,NA,once,13,TGCGCCAGCAGCACGAGTTACAATCAGCCCCAGCATTTT,CASSTSYNQPQHF
TRBJ2-1,TRBV6-1,NA,NA,15,TGTGCCAGCAGTGAGTGGGGGAAGGGAAAAGATGAGCAGTTCTTC,CASSEWGKGKDEQFF
TRBJ2-2,TRBV5-5,TRBD2,NA,14,TGTGCCAGCAAAGCTAGCGGGAGTATCGGGGAGCTGTTTTTT,CASKASGSIGELFF
TRBJ2-7,TRBV29-1,NA,NA,14,TGCAGCGTGTCCGGGGGACAAAGGACCTACGAGCAGTACTTC,CSVSGGQRTYEQYF
TRBJ2-5,TRBV29-1,NA,NA,10,TGCAGCGCCCGGATCGAGACCCAGTACTTC,CSARIETQYF
TRBJ2-7,TRBV19,NA,NA,14,TGTGCCAGTAGTATCGGCCAGAACTCCTACGAGCAGTACTTC,CASSIGQNSYEQYF
TRBJ2-1,TRBV6-6,NA,NA,13,TGTGCCAGCAGTGCCCAATTTTACAATGAGCAGTTCTTC,CASSAQFYNEQFF
TRBJ2-5,TRBV29-1,TRBD2,NA,17,TGCAGCGTTGAAGCGCTTTCGACTAGCGTCTTCCAAGAGACCCAGTACTTC,CSVEALSTSVFQETQYF
TRBJ2-3,TRBV7-3,TRBD2,NA,14,TGTGCCAGCACCGACGGGGGGGCTACAGATACGCAGTATTTT,CASTDGGATDTQYF
TRBJ2-3,TRBV29-1,TRBD2,NA,17,TGCAGCGTTGAAAGGGGAGGAGGGGGACTAGGGCCAGATACGCAGTATTTT,CSVERGGGGLGPDTQYF
TRBJ2-7,TRBV27,TRBD2,NA,17,TGTGCCAGCAGTTTATCGGGACTAGCGGGTCGTACCTACGAGCAGTACTTC,CASSLSGLAGRTYEQYF
TRBJ2-2,TRBV9,TRBD2,NA,17,TGTGCCAGCAGCGACCCGGGACTAGCGTCGAACACCGGGGAGCTGTTTTTT,CASSDPGLASNTGELFF
TRBJ2-7,TRBV7-2,TRBD2,NA,14,TGTGCCAGCAGCTTAGGACTAGCTACCTACGAGCAGTACTTC,CASSLGLATYEQYF
TRBJ2-7,TRBV27,NA,NA,14,TGTGCCAGCAGTTTAGGGGGAGTCTCCTCCGAGCAGTACTTC,CASSLGGVSSEQYF
TRBJ1-2,TRBV9,TRBD1,NA,16,TGTGCCAGCAGCGTAAATACCGGACAGGGATTGAGTGGCTACACCTTC,CASSVNTGQGLSGYTF
TRBJ2-1,TRBV9,TRBD1,NA,14,TGTGCCAGCAGCCAATCCAGGGGGCGGAATGAGCAGTTCTTC,CASSQSRGRNEQFF
TRBJ2-3,TRBV7-3,TRBD1,NA,15,TGTGCCAGCAGCATATGGGGGACAGGCACAGATACGCAGTATTTT,CASSIWGTGTDTQYF
TRBJ2-1,TRBV4-1,NA,NA,16,TGCGCCAGCAGCCAAGAACCGAGCCTCTGGGACAATGAGCAGTTCTTC,CASSQEPSLWDNEQFF
TRBJ2-2,TRBV7-2,NA,NA,14,TGTGCCAGCAGCAAGACAACGAACACCGGGGAGCTGTTTTTT,CASSKTTNTGELFF
TRBJ2-7,TRBV27,NA,once,17,TGTGCCAGCAGTTTATCTTCTTCTACAAGCTTTTCCTACGAGCAGTACTTC,CASSLSSSTSFSYEQYF
TRBJ2-7,TRBV5-4,NA,NA,14,TGTGCCAGCAGCTTGGGTCCGGGGACCTACGAGCAGTACTTC,CASSLGPGTYEQYF
TRBJ2-1,TRBV7-8,TRBD1,NA,18,TGTGCCAGCAGCTTCTGGACAGGGGAGTCGTCGGCGGGAGATCAGCAGTTCTTC,CASSFWTGESSAGDQQFF
TRBJ2-1,TRBV27,TRBD1,NA,13,TGTGCCAGCAGTTCGACAGGGGACAATGAGCAGTTCTTC,CASSSTGDNEQFF
TRBJ2-1,TRBV13,NA,NA,13,TGTGCCAGCAGCTTATGGGCAGGGAATGAGCAGTTCTTC,CASSLWAGNEQFF
TRBJ2-1,TRBV5-4,TRBD2,NA,19,TGTGCCAGCGGTATAGGACTAGCGGGAGATTCCGACGGCTACAATGAGCAGTTCTTC,CASGIGLAGDSDGYNEQFF
TRBJ2-5,TRBV7-6,TRBD2,NA,16,TGTGCCAGCTCCCCCGGACTAGCGGGAGAATGGGAGACCCAGTACTTC,CASSPGLAGEWETQYF
TRBJ2-2,TRBV27,NA,NA,13,TGTGCCAGCAGTTGGGGAAACACCGGGGAGCTGTTTTTT,CASSWGNTGELFF
TRBJ1-1,TRBV27,NA,NA,12,TGTGCCAGTCACGACGCTTCCACTGAAGCTTTCTTT,CASHDASTEAFF
TRBJ1-4,TRBV19,NA,NA,13,TGTGCCAGTAAGGACGGGCCTAATGAAAAACTGTTTTTT,CASKDGPNEKLFF
TRBJ1-2,TRBV27,NA,NA,14,TGTGCCAGCAGTTTTGGGGGCAGCACGACGGGCTACACCTTC,CASSFGGSTTGYTF
TRBJ2-3,TRBV11-3,NA,few,14,TGTGCCAGCAGCTTAGGGGGGAGCACAGATACGCAGTATTTT,CASSLGGSTDTQYF
TRBJ2-1,TRBV6-4,TRBD2,NA,14,TGTGCCACTAGACTAGCGGAGTCCTACAATGAGCAGTTCTTC,CATRLAESYNEQFF
TRBJ2-5,TRBV27,NA,NA,13,TGTGCCAGCAGTTTAATCCGGGGCAATACCCAGTACTTC,CASSLIRGNTQYF
TRBJ2-1,TRBV5-1,TRBD2,NA,14,TGCGCCAGCAGCTTAGCGGGAGCCTACAATGAGCAGTTCTTC,CASSLAGAYNEQFF
TRBJ1-2,TRBV7-9,NA,NA,14,TGTGCCAGCAGCCTCCGGCAGGGCGACTATGGCTACACCTTC,CASSLRQGDYGYTF
TRBJ1-1,TRBV13,TRBD1,once,12,TGTGCCAGCAGTCTGGACAGGGGGCTCGCTTTCTTT,CASSLDRGLAFF
TRBJ2-7,TRBV27,NA,NA,14,TGTGCCAGCAGCCCCCTGGGCAGTACCTACGAGCAGTACTTC,CASSPLGSTYEQYF
TRBJ2-1,TRBV18,TRBD2,NA,15,TGTGCCAGCTCAGCCGGGACTAGTACCTACAATGAGCAGTTCTTC,CASSAGTSTYNEQFF